These T cell receptor beta chains were read from a single sample in a study of cytomegalovirus exposure and HLA in healthy donors. Produced via immunoSEQ multiplex PCR; TCRdb's table is partial and in-frame only. The sample lists about 150,000 clones, around 75% seen once, with approximately 1.3% in the top ten. Material for sequencing was PBMCs. These receptors all stem from a man younger than 35 in good health and CMV-seronegative. Both conserved end residues are part of each CDR3. The order of the fields is V gene, CDR3 protein.

TRBV29-1,CSVEWEGLYEQYF
TRBV2,CASSALAYNEQFF
TRBV10-2,CASSESTGSQYF
TRBV4-3,CASSQDRGRVAKNIQYF
TRBV7-8,CASKRERAGGEQYF
TRBV4-1,CASIQSKTRHTNTEAFF
TRBV7-2,CASSLGTGPQGTQYF
TRBV2,CASSEGGTAGGWPQHF
TRBV9,CASSFRQGGSSYNSPLHF
TRBV19,CASSAGKRGYEQYF
TRBV27,CASSLSSTGPYNEQFF
TRBV19,CASSPGWAEAFF
TRBV5-4,CASSISGRASNEQFF
TRBV4-1,CASSQTGGTGEKLFF
TRBV29-1,CSVKRETQYF
TRBV7-9,CASSRKGALDTEAFF
TRBV5-1,CASSLGDTGPLYEQYF
TRBV10-3,CAMGSSLMQYF
TRBV27,CASSLSGRPYNEQFF
TRBV30,CAWSVQGAGPLTF
TRBV7-2,CASSSQGLAGETQYF
TRBV27,CASRGDRGLETQYF
TRBV9,CASSVAGGETQYF
TRBV19,CASREGASGANVLTF
TRBV28,CASSLKSQPQHF
TRBV19,CASSSGQGFYEQYF
TRBV19,CASSPGVGYTF
TRBV12-5,CASGFGGQGTDTQYF
TRBV9,CASSPQALNTEAFF
TRBV4-3,CASSQGNRVENTIYF
TRBV6-1,CASVPPTGTYEQYF
TRBV6-1,CASSGRAGAGSYEQYF
TRBV19,CASSMGKYNEQFF
TRBV10-3,CAISESTPGRSDTQYF
TRBV6-6,CASSYQGPSQPQHF
TRBV27,CASSSLGAGGDTGELFF
TRBV6-7,CARTKGGASSETEAFF
TRBV6-6,CASMGDDSYEQYF
TRBV4-1,CASSQDISPSPQYF
TRBV9,CASRPQGAGTEAFF
TRBV28,CASQALGQDYLEAQPQHF
TRBV30,CAWDGQLNEKLFF
TRBV29-1,CSVPGGTVEGSEQYF
TRBV4-2,CASSPRLAGAPYEQYF
TRBV16,CASSSGSDEQYF
TRBV6-5,CASSFDRARGYTF
TRBV27,CASKRSRAMNTEAFF
TRBV10-3,CAIGSGGISNEQFF
TRBV6-1,CASANTGSYEQYF
TRBV2,CARGGQGSTGELFF